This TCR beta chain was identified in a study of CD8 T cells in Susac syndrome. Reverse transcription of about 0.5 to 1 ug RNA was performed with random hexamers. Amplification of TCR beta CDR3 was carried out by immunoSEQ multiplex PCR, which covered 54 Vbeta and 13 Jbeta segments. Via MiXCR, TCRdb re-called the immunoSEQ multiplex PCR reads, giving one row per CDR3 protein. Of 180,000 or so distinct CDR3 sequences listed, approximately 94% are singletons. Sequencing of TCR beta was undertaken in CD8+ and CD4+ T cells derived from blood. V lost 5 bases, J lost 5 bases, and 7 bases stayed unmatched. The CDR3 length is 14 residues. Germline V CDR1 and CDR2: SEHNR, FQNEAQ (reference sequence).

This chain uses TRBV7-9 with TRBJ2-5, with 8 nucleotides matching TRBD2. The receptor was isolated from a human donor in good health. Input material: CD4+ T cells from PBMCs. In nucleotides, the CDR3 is TGTGCCAGCAGCCCCCGAGCGGGAGAGGAGACCCAGTACTTC. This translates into CASSPRAGEETQYF.